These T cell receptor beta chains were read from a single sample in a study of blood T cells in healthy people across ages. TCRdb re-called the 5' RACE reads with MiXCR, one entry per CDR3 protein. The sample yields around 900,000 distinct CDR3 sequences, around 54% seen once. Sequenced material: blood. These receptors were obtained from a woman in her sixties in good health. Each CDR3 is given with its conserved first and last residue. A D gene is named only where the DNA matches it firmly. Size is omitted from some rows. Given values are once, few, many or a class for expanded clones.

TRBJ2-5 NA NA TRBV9 CASTSGRPGGGQETQYF TGTGCCAGCACCAGCGGAAGACCAGGGGGAGGACAAGAGACCCAGTACTTC
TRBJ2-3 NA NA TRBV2 CASTPTDTQYF TGTGCCAGCACGCCGACAGATACGCAGTATTTT
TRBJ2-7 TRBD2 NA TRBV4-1 CASSQEERETSYEQYF TGCGCCAGCAGCCAAGAGGAGCGGGAGACCTCCTACGAGCAGTACTTC
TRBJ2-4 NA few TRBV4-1 CASSQADRSAKNIQYF TGCGCCAGCAGCCAAGCTGACAGATCAGCCAAAAACATTCAGTACTTC
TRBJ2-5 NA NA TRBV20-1 CSATGVRETQYF TGCAGTGCTACAGGGGTTAGAGAGACCCAGTACTTC
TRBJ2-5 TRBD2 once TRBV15 CAASRGGRKETQYF TGTGCCGCCAGCAGAGGCGGGAGGAAAGAGACCCAGTACTTC
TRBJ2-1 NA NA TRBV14 CASSFRLGGNYDEQFF TGTGCCAGCAGCTTTCGACTAGGAGGAAACTACGATGAGCAGTTCTTC
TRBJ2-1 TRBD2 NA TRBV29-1 CSVGSLAGDGLHEQFF TGCAGCGTTGGGTCGTTAGCGGGAGATGGGCTCCATGAGCAGTTCTTC
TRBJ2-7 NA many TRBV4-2 CASGLAGSSYEQYF TGTGCCAGCGGTTTGGCAGGGAGCTCCTACGAGCAGTACTTC
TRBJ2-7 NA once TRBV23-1 CASSQSWGKQEHYYEQYF TGCGCCAGCAGTCAATCTTGGGGCAAACAAGAGCACTACTACGAGCAGTACTTC
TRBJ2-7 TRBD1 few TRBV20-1 CSAETDRGLYEQYF TGCAGTGCTGAGACTGACAGGGGGTTGTACGAGCAGTACTTC
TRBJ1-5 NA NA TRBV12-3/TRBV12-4 CASSLAGESNQPKHF TGTGCCAGCAGTTTAGCAGGGGAGAGCAATCAGCCCAAGCATTTT